This TCR beta chain was sequenced during a study of T cell repertoires in cytomegalovirus infection. Study-level background: Public signatures in TCR beta pointed to CMV infection and matching HLA type.

V lost 3 bases, J lost 6 bases, and 11 bases lay in between. The germline CDR1 and CDR2 sequences are SGHDN and FVKESK. The CDR3 contains 13 residues. This clonotype was detected a few times. Its target is not known. MiXCR was run by TCRdb on the reads, yielding one entry per CDR3 protein. The sample yields around 230,000 distinct CDR3 sequences, 6.5% seen once. General study points: Pooled public TCR beta family frequency picked out CMV carriers with the relevant HLA. HLA-C-restricted TCR beta clonotypes specific for CMV led the ex vivo response.

Sequencing was performed on PBMCs. The sequence derives from a human donor in good health (CMV status not recorded). Some clones in this sample may be carry-over from other donors' samples. The gene calls are TRBV14 and TRBJ1-2; no definite D call. DNA of the CDR3: TGTGCCAGCAGCCATTCGCGGGAGGATGGCTACACCTTC. This translates into CASSHSREDGYTF.